This T cell receptor beta chain derives from a study of blood T cell repertoires in COVID-19. Study as a whole: Sites in the United States, Italy and Spain provided acute and convalescent COVID-19 samples. In each case, the material was cDNA or gDNA derived from T cells, B-cell-depleted T cells, or PBMCs.

The CDR3 is 17 amino acids. V lost 0 bases and J lost 2; bases outside the gene matches: 9. Germline assignment: CDR1 LNHDA and CDR2 SQIVND (reference sequence). Seattle's cohort entered during active infection and was followed longitudinally. The protocol was immunoSEQ multiplex PCR, while the TCRdb copy is restricted to in-frame clones and leaves out a portion. The data show about 170,000 clones, roughly four fifths seen once. Sequenced material: peripheral blood. The rearrangement uses TRBV19 and TRBJ2-7; 8 nucleotides align to TRBD2. The receptor was isolated from a woman aged 80 or over with COVID-19, enrolled during active disease. CDR3 amino acids: CASSIDQAPGGPYEQYF. CDR3 sequence (DNA): TGTGCCAGTAGTATAGATCAAGCGCCGGGGGGGCCCTACGAGCAGTACTTC.